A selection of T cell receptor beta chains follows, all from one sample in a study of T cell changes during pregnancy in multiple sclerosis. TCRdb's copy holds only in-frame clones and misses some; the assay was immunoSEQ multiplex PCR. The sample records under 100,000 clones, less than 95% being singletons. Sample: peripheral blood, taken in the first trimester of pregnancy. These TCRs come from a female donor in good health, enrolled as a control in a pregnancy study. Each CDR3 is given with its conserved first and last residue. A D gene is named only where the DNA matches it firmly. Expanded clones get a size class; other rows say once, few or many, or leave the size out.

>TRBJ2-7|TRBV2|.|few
TGTGCCAGCAGGCGGGACTTAACCTACGAGCAGTACTTC
CASRRDLTYEQYF
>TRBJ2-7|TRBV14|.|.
TGTGCCAGCAGCCAAGTTCGGCTAGAGGGTTACTACGAGCAGTACTTC
CASSQVRLEGYYEQYF
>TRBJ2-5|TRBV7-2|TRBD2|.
TGTGCCAGCAGCTTAGGAGGCGGGGGGGCAAGCGAGACCCAGTACTTC
CASSLGGGGASETQYF
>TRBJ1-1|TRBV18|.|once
TGTGCCAGCTCACCATTTCGACAGGCGGGCACTGAAGCTTTCTTT
CASSPFRQAGTEAFF
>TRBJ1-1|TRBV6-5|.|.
TGTGCCAGCAGTTACTCGTTTCAGGCTGAAGCTTTCTTT
CASSYSFQAEAFF
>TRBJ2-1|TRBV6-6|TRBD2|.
TGTGCCAGCAGTTACGAAGCGGGGGCCTCCTACAATGAGCAGTTCTTC
CASSYEAGASYNEQFF
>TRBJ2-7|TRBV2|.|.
TGTGCCAGCAGTTTGAACGGGGGTTCAGGTCAAAAGGGGTACTTC
CASSLNGGSGQKGYF
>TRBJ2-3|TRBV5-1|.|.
TGCGCCAGCAGCTTTCAAAATACGCAGTATTTT
CASSFQNTQYF
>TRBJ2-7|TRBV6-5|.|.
TGTGCCAGCAGTTACTCGATTCGGGGCTCCTACGAGCAGTACTTC
CASSYSIRGSYEQYF
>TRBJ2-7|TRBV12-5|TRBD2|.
TGTGCTAGTGGTTTGGTACCGGGCGGGGGGTGGTACGAGCAGTACTTC
CASGLVPGGGWYEQYF
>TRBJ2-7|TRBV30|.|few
TGTGCCTGGAAGCCAGGGTCCTACGAGCAGTACTTC
CAWKPGSYEQYF
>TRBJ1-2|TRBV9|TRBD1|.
TGTGCCAGCAGCGTAGGGGACAGAGCCTCCTATGGCTACACCTTC
CASSVGDRASYGYTF
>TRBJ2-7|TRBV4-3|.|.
TGCGCCAGCAGCCAAGATCTTAAGGGACATCGGGCCTACGAGCAGTACTTC
CASSQDLKGHRAYEQYF
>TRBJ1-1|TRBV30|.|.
TGTGCCGGCAGAAGCACTGAAGCTTTCTTT
CAGRSTEAFF
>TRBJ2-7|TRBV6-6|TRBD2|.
TGTGCCAGCAGTACCCCCGGGGGGTCGGCTAAGTGGTACTTC
CASSTPGGSAKWYF
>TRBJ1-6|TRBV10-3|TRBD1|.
TGTGCCATCGGGGACAGGACCAATTCACCCCTCCACTTT
CAIGDRTNSPLHF
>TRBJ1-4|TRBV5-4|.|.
TGTGCCAGCAGCTTAGCACAGGGTGGGTTGGATAATGAAAAACTGTTTTTT
CASSLAQGGLDNEKLFF
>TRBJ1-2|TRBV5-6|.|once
TGTGCCAGCAGCCCGCGGGGGGACGGCTACACCTTC
CASSPRGDGYTF
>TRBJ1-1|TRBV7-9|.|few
TGTGCCAGCAGCTTGGTAGGGGTACGCACTGAAGCTTTCTTT
CASSLVGVRTEAFF